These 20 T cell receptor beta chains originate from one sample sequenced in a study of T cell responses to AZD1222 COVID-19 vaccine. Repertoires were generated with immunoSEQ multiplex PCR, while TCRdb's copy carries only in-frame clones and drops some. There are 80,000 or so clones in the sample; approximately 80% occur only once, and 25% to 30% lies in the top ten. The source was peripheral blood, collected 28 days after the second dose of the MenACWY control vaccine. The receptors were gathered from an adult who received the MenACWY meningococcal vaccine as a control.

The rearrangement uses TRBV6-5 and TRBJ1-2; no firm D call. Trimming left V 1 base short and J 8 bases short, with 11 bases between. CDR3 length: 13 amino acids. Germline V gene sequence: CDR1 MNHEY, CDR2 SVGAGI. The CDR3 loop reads CASSYWNSEGYTF. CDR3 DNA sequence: TGTGCCAGCAGTTACTGGAACAGCGAGGGCTACACCTTC.

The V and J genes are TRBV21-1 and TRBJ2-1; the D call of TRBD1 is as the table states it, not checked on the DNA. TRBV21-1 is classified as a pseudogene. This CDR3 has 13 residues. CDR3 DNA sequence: TGTGCCAGTCGTAAGAGGGACACCCATGAGCAGTTCTTC. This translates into CASRKRDTHEQFF.

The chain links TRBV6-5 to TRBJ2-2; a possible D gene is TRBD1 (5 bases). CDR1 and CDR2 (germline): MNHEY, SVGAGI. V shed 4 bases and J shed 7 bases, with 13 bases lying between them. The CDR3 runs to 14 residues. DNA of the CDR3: TGTGCCAGCAGTTCCGACAGAGACGGCGGGGAGCTGTTTTTT. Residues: CASSSDRDGGELFF.

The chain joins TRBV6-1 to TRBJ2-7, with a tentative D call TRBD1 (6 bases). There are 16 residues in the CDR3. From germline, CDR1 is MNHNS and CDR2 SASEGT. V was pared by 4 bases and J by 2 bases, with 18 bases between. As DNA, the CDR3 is TGTGCCAGCAGTGGACAGGTGACGCCGTTAACCTACGAGCAGTACTTC. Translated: CASSGQVTPLTYEQYF.

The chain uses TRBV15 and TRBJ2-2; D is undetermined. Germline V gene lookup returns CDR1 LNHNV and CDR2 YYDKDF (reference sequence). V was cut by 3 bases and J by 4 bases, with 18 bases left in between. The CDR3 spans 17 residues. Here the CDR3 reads CATSREKAWSATGELFF. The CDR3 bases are TGTGCCACCAGCAGGGAAAAGGCCTGGTCGGCCACCGGGGAGCTGTTTTTT. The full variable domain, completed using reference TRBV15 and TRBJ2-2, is DAMVIQNPRYQVTQFGKPVTLSCSQTLNHNVMYWYQQKSSQAPKLLFHYYDKDFNNEADTPDNFQSRRPNTSFCFLDIRSPGLGDTAMYLCATSREKAWSATGELFFGEGSRLTVL.

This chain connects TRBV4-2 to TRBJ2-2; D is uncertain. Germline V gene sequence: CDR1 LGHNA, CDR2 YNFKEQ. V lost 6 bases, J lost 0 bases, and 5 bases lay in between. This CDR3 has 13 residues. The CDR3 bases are TGTGCCAGCAGGGACCCGAACACCGGGGAGCTGTTTTTT. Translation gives CASRDPNTGELFF.

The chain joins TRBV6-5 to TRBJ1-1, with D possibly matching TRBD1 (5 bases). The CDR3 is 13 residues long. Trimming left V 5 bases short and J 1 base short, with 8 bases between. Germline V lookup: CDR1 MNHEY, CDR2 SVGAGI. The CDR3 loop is CASSPGTNTEAFF. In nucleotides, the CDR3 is TGTGCCAGCAGTCCCGGGACGAACACTGAAGCTTTCTTT.

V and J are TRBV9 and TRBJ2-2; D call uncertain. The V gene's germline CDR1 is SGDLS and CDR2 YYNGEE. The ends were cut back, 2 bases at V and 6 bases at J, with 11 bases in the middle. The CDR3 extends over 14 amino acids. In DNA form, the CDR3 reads TGTGCCAGCAGCGTCGACATAGGGTCCGGGGAGCTGTTTTTT. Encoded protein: CASSVDIGSGELFF. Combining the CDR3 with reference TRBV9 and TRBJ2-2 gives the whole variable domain DSGVTQTPKHLITATGQRVTLRCSPRSGDLSVYWYQQSLDQGLQFLIQYYNGEERAKGNILERFSAQQFPDLHSELNLSSLELGDSALYFCASSVDIGSGELFFGEGSRLTVL.

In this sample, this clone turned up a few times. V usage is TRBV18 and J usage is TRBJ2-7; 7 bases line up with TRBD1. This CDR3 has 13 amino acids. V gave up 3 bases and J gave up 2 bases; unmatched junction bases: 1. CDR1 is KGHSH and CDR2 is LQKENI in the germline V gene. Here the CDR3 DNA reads TGTGCCAGCTCACCGGGGACAGCCTACGAGCAGTACTTC. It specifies CASSPGTAYEQYF.

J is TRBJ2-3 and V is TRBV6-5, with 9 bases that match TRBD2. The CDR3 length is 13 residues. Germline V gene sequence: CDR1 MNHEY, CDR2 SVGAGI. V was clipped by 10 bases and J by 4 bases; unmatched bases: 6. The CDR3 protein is CATRRGGADTQYF. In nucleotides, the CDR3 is TGTGCCACCCGGCGGGGGGGAGCAGATACGCAGTATTTT.

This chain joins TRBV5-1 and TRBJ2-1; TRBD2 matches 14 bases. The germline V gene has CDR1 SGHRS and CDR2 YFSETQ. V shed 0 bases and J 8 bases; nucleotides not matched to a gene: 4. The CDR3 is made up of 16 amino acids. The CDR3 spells CASSLGLAGGQDEQFF. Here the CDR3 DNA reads TGCGCCAGCAGCTTGGGACTAGCGGGGGGGCAGGATGAGCAGTTCTTC.

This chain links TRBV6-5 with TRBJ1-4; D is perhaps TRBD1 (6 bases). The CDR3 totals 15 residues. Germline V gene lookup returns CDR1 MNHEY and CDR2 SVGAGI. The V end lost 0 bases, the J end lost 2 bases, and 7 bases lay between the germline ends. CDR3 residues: CASSYSQGTNEKLFF. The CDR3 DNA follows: TGTGCCAGCAGTTACTCTCAGGGGACTAATGAAAAACTGTTTTTT.

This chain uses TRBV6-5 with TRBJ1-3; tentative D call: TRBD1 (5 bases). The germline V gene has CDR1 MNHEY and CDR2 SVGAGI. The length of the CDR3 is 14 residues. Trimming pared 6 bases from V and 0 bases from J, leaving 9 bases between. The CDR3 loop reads CASRGDRSGNTIYF. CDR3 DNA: TGTGCCAGCAGGGGGGACCGCTCTGGAAACACCATATATTTT.

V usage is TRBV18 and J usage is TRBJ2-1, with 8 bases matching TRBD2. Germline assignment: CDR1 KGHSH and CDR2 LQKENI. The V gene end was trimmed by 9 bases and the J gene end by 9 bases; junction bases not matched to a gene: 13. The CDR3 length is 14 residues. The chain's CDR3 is CASQRGPLLGEQFF. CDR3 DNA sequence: TGTGCCAGTCAGCGGGGGCCTTTGCTTGGTGAGCAGTTCTTC.

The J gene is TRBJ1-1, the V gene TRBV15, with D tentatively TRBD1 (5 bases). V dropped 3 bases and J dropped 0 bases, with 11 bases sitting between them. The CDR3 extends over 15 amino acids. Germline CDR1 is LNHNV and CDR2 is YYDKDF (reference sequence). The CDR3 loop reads CATSSSGGMNTEAFF. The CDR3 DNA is TGTGCCACCAGCAGTAGTGGGGGAATGAACACTGAAGCTTTCTTT.

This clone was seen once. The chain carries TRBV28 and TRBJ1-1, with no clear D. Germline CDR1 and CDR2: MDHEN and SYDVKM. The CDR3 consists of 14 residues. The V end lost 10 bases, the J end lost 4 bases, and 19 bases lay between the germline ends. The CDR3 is CATTEEGVGTEAFF. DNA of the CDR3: TGTGCCACTACCGAGGAGGGAGTTGGCACTGAAGCTTTCTTT. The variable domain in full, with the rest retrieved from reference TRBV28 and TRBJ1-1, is DVKVTQSSRYLVKRTGEKVFLECVQDMDHENMFWYRQDPGLGLRLIYFSYDVKMKEKGDIPEGYSVSREKKERFSLILESASTNQTSMYLCATTEEGVGTEAFFGQGTRLTVV.

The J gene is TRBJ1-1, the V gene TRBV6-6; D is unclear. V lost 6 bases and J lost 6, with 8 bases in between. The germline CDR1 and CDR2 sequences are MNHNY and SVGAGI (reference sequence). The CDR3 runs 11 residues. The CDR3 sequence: CASSLGPEAFF. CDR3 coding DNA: TGTGCCAGCAGCCTCGGGCCTGAAGCTTTCTTT.

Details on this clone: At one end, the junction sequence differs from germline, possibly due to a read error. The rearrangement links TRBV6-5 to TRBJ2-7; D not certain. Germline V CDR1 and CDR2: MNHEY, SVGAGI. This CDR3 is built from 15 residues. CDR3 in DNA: TGTGCCAGCATTTACACATCCCCGGGCTCCTACGAGCAGTACTTC. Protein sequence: CASIYTSPGSYEQYF.

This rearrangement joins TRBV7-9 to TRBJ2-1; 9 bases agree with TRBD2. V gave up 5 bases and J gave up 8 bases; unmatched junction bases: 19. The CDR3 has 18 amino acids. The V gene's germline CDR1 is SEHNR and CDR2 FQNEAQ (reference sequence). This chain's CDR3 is CASSQPRRSSGIGDEQFF. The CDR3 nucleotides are TGTGCCAGCAGCCAACCCCGGAGGTCTAGCGGGATCGGAGATGAGCAGTTCTTC.

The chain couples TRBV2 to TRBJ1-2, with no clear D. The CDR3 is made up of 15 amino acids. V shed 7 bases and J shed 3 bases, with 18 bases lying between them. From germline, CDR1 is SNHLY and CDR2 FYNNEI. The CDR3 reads CASNSYPALDYGYTF. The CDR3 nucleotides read TGTGCCAGCAATTCCTATCCGGCCCTAGACTATGGCTACACCTTC. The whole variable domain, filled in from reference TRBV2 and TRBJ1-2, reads EPEVTQTPSHQVTQMGQEVILRCVPISNHLYFYWYRQILGQKVEFLVSFYNNEISEKSEIFDDQFSVERPDGSNFTLKIRSTKLEDSAMYFCASNSYPALDYGYTFGSGTRLTVV.